The source of this T cell receptor (beta chain) is a study of a mutant IDH1 vaccine in newly diagnosed glioma. Overall study: Beginning 4-6 weeks after radiotherapy alone, or with temozolomide cycles, vaccination took place. At week 35 came visit V12, and visit V13 followed at week 47.

As to time point: week 35, safety follow-up. Each dose delivered 300 ug of mutant IDH1 20-mer peptide subcutaneously with imiquimod. New IDH1-mutant, ATRX-lost WHO grade 3 or 4 astrocytomas occurred in donors. As for this clone: The antigen is not known.

Assay: immunoSEQ multiplex PCR; the TCRdb copy retains only in-frame clones and omits some. The sample consists of just under 70,000 clones, more than 70% of them appearing once. The sequence was collected from a man younger than 35 with glioma. The source material was PBMCs, sampled from a glioma patient whose treatment included an IDH1 peptide vaccine.

The CDR3 DNA sequence: TGTGCCAGCAGCTTAGAGGGTATCCCCCGGGGCGAGCAGTACTTC. It codes for CASSLEGIPRGEQYF. The chain couples TRBV7-2 to TRBJ2-7; tentative D call: TRBD2 (5 bases). Germline V gene lookup returns CDR1 SGHTA and CDR2 FQGNSA. CDR3 length equals 15 residues. V was shortened by 1 base and J by 6 bases, with 16 bases between the two germline ends.